The 27 T cell receptor beta chains below were found in one sample sequenced in a study of radiotherapy plus CTLA-4 blockade in lung cancer. Only in-frame clones appear in the TCRdb table, and some are missing; sequencing was by immunoSEQ multiplex PCR. The data contain fewer than 100,000 clones, 84% of them singletons. The material was peripheral blood, obtained from a patient treated with radiotherapy plus ipilimumab. The receptors originated from a human donor with non-small cell lung cancer who had stable disease on radiotherapy plus ipilimumab.

J is TRBJ2-7 and V is TRBV5-6, with a possible D match to TRBD1 (6 bases). Germline V lookup: CDR1 SGHDT, CDR2 YYEEEE. V was cut by 4 bases and J by 0 bases, with 11 bases left in between. The CDR3 spans 14 residues. This CDR3 reads CASSTTGDSYEQYF. Here the CDR3 DNA reads TGTGCCAGCAGCACGACAGGAGACTCCTACGAGCAGTACTTC.

This clone came up once. The chain employs TRBV14 and TRBJ2-7, with 8 bases aligning to TRBD1. The trim removed 1 base at V and 7 bases at J, leaving 9 bases unmatched. This CDR3 has 15 amino acids. Per germline, CDR1 SGHDN and CDR2 FVKESK. CDR3 DNA: TGTGCCAGCAGCCAAGTGTCAGGGGGCCGGTGGGAGCAGTACTTC. It codes for CASSQVSGGRWEQYF. The full variable domain, in which reference TRBV14 and TRBJ2-7 provide the parts outside the CDR3, is EAGVTQFPSHSVIEKGQTVTLRCDPISGHDNLYWYRRVMGKEIKFLLHFVKESKQDESGMPNNRFLAERTGGTYSTLKVQPAELEDSGVYFCASSQVSGGRWEQYFGPGTRLTVT.

The V call is TRBV9, the J call TRBJ2-7; tentative D call: TRBD1 (5 bases). Trimming took off 0 bases at V and 1 base at J, with 17 bases between the two ends. Germline V gene lookup returns CDR1 SGDLS and CDR2 YYNGEE. The CDR3 spans 17 residues. This CDR3 reads CASSVGPVNSGSYEQYF. The CDR3 DNA follows: TGTGCCAGCAGCGTAGGCCCGGTGAATTCAGGGTCCTACGAGCAGTACTTC.

The chain combines TRBV6-4 with TRBJ2-2; 7 bases line up with TRBD2. This CDR3 has 15 amino acids. The germline CDR1 and CDR2 sequences are MRHNA and SNTAGT. After removal of 5 bases from V and 4 bases from J, the junction contained 7 bases not matched to a gene. CDR3 sequence (DNA): TGTGCCAGCAGTTTTGACGGGGGGTTCACCGGGGAGCTGTTTTTT. This translates into CASSFDGGFTGELFF.

The gene calls are TRBV11-2 and TRBJ2-1; D uncertain. The V gene lost 5 bases and the J gene lost 3 bases, with 8 bases spanning the gap. Germline CDR1 and CDR2: SGHAT and FQNNGV. The CDR3 contains 13 residues. CDR3 bases: TGTGCCAGCAGCACGGAGATCTACAATGAGCAGTTCTTC. Protein sequence: CASSTEIYNEQFF.

The gene calls are TRBV6-5 and TRBJ1-5, with D perhaps matching TRBD1 (6 bases). Trimming took off 5 bases at V and 5 bases at J, with 10 bases between the two ends. Germline CDR1 is MNHEY and CDR2 is SVGAGI. The length of the CDR3 is 13 residues. The CDR3 coding sequence is TGTGCCAGCAGTGACGCAGGGGATCAGCCCCAGCATTTT. It translates to CASSDAGDQPQHF.

The genes are TRBV6-1 and TRBJ2-5; D may match TRBD1 or TRBD2 (6 bases each). This CDR3 is 15 amino acids long. V gave up 6 bases and J gave up 5 bases, with 19 bases separating them. CDR1 and CDR2 (germline): MNHNS, SASEGT. Written as DNA, the CDR3 is TGTGCCAGCAGCTCACAGGGAAGAGGGAGGGAGACCCAGTACTTC. This gives the protein CASSSQGRGRETQYF.

The chain joins TRBV30 to TRBJ1-6; TRBD1 agrees at 9 bases. CDR1 is GTSNPN, CDR2 SVGIG, per germline (reference sequence). V dropped 0 bases and J dropped 4; count of bases not matched to a gene: 16. This CDR3 spans 20 amino acids. The CDR3 coding sequence is TGTGCCTGGAGTGTAAGGGACAGGGAGACGAAGAGGTCGTATAATTCACCCCTCCACTTT. Residues: CAWSVRDRETKRSYNSPLHF.

The rearrangement joins TRBV20-1 to TRBJ2-5; no clear D gene. V lost 5 bases and J lost 1, with 5 bases in between. This CDR3 spans 11 amino acids. Germline values: CDR1 DFQATT, CDR2 SNEGSKA (reference sequence). The CDR3 spells CSAVRQETQYF. CDR3 nucleotides: TGCAGTGCTGTTCGCCAAGAGACCCAGTACTTC.

This rearrangement joins TRBV30 to TRBJ2-1, with TRBD2 identical over 12 bases. There are 16 residues in the CDR3. Germline V gene data show CDR1 as GTSNPN and CDR2 as SVGIG (reference sequence). After removal of 3 bases from V and 7 bases from J, the junction contained 10 bases not matched to a gene. In DNA, the CDR3 is TGTGCCTGGAGCCACCGGACTAGCGGGACCCTAAATGAGCAGTTCTTC. Translation: CAWSHRTSGTLNEQFF.

The chain joins TRBV5-1 to TRBJ2-7; perhaps TRBD1 as D (6 bases). Trimming removed 5 bases at V and 1 base at J, with 10 bases between. The CDR3 has 13 residues. Germline V gives CDR1 SGHRS, CDR2 YFSETQ. CDR3 region: CASRLTGSYEQYF. The CDR3 DNA follows: TGCGCCAGCAGACTGACAGGTTCCTACGAGCAGTACTTC.

This clone was recorded a few times. The rearrangement links TRBV28 to TRBJ1-5, with 7 bases matching TRBD1. The CDR3 contains 15 residues. V gave up 6 bases and J gave up 7 bases; unmatched junction bases: 12. Germline CDR1 is MDHEN and CDR2 is SYDVKM. This CDR3 reads CASRINNRGTQPQHF. The CDR3 DNA sequence: TGTGCCAGCAGGATCAATAACAGGGGAACGCAGCCCCAGCATTTT.

This chain connects TRBV7-8 to TRBJ1-3; D call uncertain. CDR3 length: 13 residues. Deletions cut 5 bases from V and 4 bases from J, with 9 bases between. The germline gives CDR1 SGHVS, CDR2 FQNEAQ. The CDR3 nucleotides are TGTGCCAGCAGCACAGACTCGGGAAACACCATATATTTT. It is translated as CASSTDSGNTIYF.

The V gene is TRBV5-6, the J gene TRBJ1-1, with 9 bases aligning to TRBD1. This CDR3 has 14 amino acids. The V gene end was trimmed by 4 bases and the J gene end by 1 base; junction bases not matched to a gene: 2. CDR1 is SGHDT and CDR2 is YYEEEE in the germline V gene. CDR3 in DNA: TGTGCCAGCAGCCGGGACAGGGCGAACACTGAAGCTTTCTTT. Its translation: CASSRDRANTEAFF. Together with reference TRBV5-6 and TRBJ1-1, the CDR3 gives the full variable domain: DAGVTQSPTHLIKTRGQQVTLRCSPKSGHDTVSWYQQALGQGPQFIFQYYEEEERQRGNFPDRFSGHQFPNYSSELNVNALLLGDSALYLCASSRDRANTEAFFGQGTRLTVV.

A remark on this clone: This sample also contains other DNA sequences that code for the same CDR3. The chain combines TRBV7-2 with TRBJ1-6; no definite D call. Trimming left V 1 base short and J 6 bases short, with 4 bases between. The CDR3 spans 13 residues. Germline V gene sequence: CDR1 SGHTA, CDR2 FQGNSA. CDR3 sequence (DNA): TGTGCCAGCAGCTTAGGGCTTAATTCACCCCTCCACTTT. It translates to CASSLGLNSPLHF.

The V gene is TRBV30, the J gene TRBJ1-2; 7 nucleotides align to TRBD1. V dropped 8 bases and J dropped 0; count of bases not matched to a gene: 12. Germline V gene sequence: CDR1 GTSNPN, CDR2 SVGIG (reference sequence). The CDR3 has 15 residues. The CDR3 sequence: CALTPTGRPNYGYTF. CDR3 in DNA: TGTGCCCTTACCCCGACAGGGCGACCTAACTATGGCTACACCTTC. The entire variable domain, with the rest obtained from reference TRBV30 and TRBJ1-2, is as follows: SQTIHQWPATLVQPVGSPLSLECTVEGTSNPNLYWYRQAAGRGLQLLFYSVGIGQISSEVPQNLSASRPQDRQFILSSKKLLLSDSGFYLCALTPTGRPNYGYTFGSGTRLTVV.

This chain connects TRBV9 to TRBJ2-2; D is possibly TRBD1 (5 bases). This CDR3 spans 15 amino acids. V was clipped by 4 bases and J by 6 bases, with 16 bases between them. Germline V gene data show CDR1 as SGDLS and CDR2 as YYNGEE. Here the CDR3 reads CASSSRQSVAGELFF. The CDR3 bases are TGTGCCAGCAGCTCTAGACAGTCTGTAGCCGGGGAGCTGTTTTTT.

Regarding this clone: The junction and the germline gene differ at one end; a read error may be behind it. Different DNA sequences within this sample yield the same CDR3. The chain links TRBV30 to TRBJ2-7, with D tentatively TRBD1 (6 bases). The CDR3 contains 14 residues. Germline-derived CDR1 and CDR2 are GTSNPN and SVGIG (reference sequence). In nucleotides, the CDR3 is TGTGCCTGGAATCAGGGGTCTTACTCCTATGAGCAGTACTTC. Amino acids: CAWNQGSYSYEQYF.

This clone was detected a few times. CDR3 nucleotides: TGTGCCAGCAGAGGGGACCTCGCTAGCAATCAGCCCCAGCATTTT. It translates to CASRGDLASNQPQHF. The chain combines TRBV10-3 with TRBJ1-5, with D possibly matching TRBD1 (5 bases). Germline assignment: CDR1 ENHRY and CDR2 SYGVKD. The CDR3 runs to 15 residues. V lost 10 bases, J lost 0 bases, and 16 bases lay in between.

This clone was observed a few times. V and J are TRBV9 and TRBJ1-3, with 11 bases matching TRBD1. The CDR3 runs to 17 residues. The trim removed 4 bases at V and 2 bases at J, leaving 8 bases unmatched. Germline values: CDR1 SGDLS, CDR2 YYNGEE. The CDR3 bases are TGTGCCAGCAGCTTCCGCCCGGGACAGGGGGCTGGAAACACCATATATTTT. Its translation: CASSFRPGQGAGNTIYF. The full variable domain, rest sourced from reference TRBV9 and TRBJ1-3, is DSGVTQTPKHLITATGQRVTLRCSPRSGDLSVYWYQQSLDQGLQFLIQYYNGEERAKGNILERFSAQQFPDLHSELNLSSLELGDSALYFCASSFRPGQGAGNTIYFGEGSWLTVV.

This chain links TRBV4-1 with TRBJ1-2; the match to TRBD1 covers 7 bases. CDR3 length: 15 residues. With V trimmed by 0 bases and J by 5 bases, 6 bases remained unmatched. Germline V lookup: CDR1 MGHRA, CDR2 YSYEKL. CDR3 protein: CASSQETGRGYGYTF. The CDR3 DNA follows: TGCGCCAGCAGCCAAGAGACAGGGAGAGGATATGGCTACACCTTC.

The chain carries TRBV18 and TRBJ2-1; no reliable D call. The CDR3 is made up of 13 amino acids. In germline, CDR1 is KGHSH, CDR2 LQKENI. Trimming stripped 2 bases from V and 6 bases from J, with 8 bases between. The CDR3 nucleotides are TGTGCCAGCTCACCAGACACGGGCAATGAGCAGTTCTTC. Translated, it gives CASSPDTGNEQFF.

V and J are TRBV4-1 and TRBJ2-1; 9 bases line up with TRBD2. V lost 7 bases, J lost 6 bases, and 7 bases stayed unmatched. CDR1 is MGHRA and CDR2 is YSYEKL in the germline V gene. This CDR3 region has 14 residues. The CDR3 coding sequence is TGCGCCAGCACCGGGACTAGCATAGGCAATGAGCAGTTCTTC. Protein: CASTGTSIGNEQFF.

V and J are TRBV5-6 and TRBJ2-3; 7 bases are a match to TRBD2. The CDR3 is made up of 15 amino acids. With 2 bases clipped from V and 4 bases from J, the junction kept 7 bases outside the gene matches. The germline V gene encodes CDR1 SGHDT and CDR2 YYEEEE. The DNA for the CDR3 is TGTGCCAGCAGCTTCCCTAGCGGAGCGTCAGATACGCAGTATTTT. Its protein product is CASSFPSGASDTQYF.

The chain joins TRBV5-4 to TRBJ1-4; D not resolved. The ends were cut back, 0 bases at V and 8 bases at J, with 5 bases in the middle. The germline gives CDR1 SGHNT, CDR2 YYREEE (reference sequence). This CDR3 is built from 12 residues. CDR3 coding DNA: TGTGCCAGCAGCTTGGGAGGCGAAAAACTGTTTTTT. Translated: CASSLGGEKLFF. The variable domain in full, completed from reference TRBV5-4 and TRBJ1-4, reads ETGVTQSPTHLIKTRGQQVTLRCSSQSGHNTVSWYQQALGQGPQFIFQYYREEENGRGNFPPRFSGLQFPNYSSELNVNALELDDSALYLCASSLGGEKLFFGSGTQLSVL.

V usage is TRBV29-1 and J usage is TRBJ2-5; 8 bases map to TRBD1. Germline CDR1 reads SQVTM; CDR2 reads ANQGSEA. Trimming cost V 4 bases and J 4 bases; bases outside gene matches: 5. This CDR3 has 13 amino acids. The CDR3 loop is CSVGGDRGETQYF. Here the CDR3 DNA reads TGCAGCGTTGGCGGAGACAGGGGAGAGACCCAGTACTTC.

This chain connects TRBV7-2 to TRBJ2-3, with 15 bases fitting TRBD2. Germline V gives CDR1 SGHTA, CDR2 FQGNSA. This CDR3 has 18 amino acids. Losses at the gene ends were 6 bases for V and 4 bases for J; bases not matched to a gene: 11. This chain's CDR3 is CASRKGGLAGGGSDTQYF. Here the CDR3 DNA reads TGTGCCAGCAGGAAGGGGGGACTAGCGGGAGGAGGTTCAGATACGCAGTATTTT.